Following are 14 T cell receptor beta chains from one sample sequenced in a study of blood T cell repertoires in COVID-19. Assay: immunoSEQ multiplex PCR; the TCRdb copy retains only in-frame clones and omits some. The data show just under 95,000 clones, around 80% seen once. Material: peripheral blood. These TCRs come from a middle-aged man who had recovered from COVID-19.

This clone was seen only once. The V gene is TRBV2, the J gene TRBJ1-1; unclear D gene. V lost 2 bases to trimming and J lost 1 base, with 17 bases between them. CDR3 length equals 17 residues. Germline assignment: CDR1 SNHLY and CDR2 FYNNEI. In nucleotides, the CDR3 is TGTGCCAGCAGTGAAAAAGGTCAGGTGGATGAGAACACTGAAGCTTTCTTT. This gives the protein CASSEKGQVDENTEAFF.

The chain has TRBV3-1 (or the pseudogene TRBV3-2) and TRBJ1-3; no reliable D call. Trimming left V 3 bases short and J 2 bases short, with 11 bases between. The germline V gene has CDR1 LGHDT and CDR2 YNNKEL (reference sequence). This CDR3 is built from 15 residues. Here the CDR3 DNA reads TGTGCCAGCAGCCAGATCACGGTAACTGGAAACACCATATATTTT. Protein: CASSQITVTGNTIYF.

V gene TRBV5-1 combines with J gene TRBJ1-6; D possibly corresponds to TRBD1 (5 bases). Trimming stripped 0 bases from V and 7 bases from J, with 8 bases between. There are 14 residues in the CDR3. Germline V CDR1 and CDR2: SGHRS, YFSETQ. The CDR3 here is CASSLEGRNSPLHF. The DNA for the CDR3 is TGCGCCAGCAGCTTGGAGGGGCGGAATTCACCCCTCCACTTT.

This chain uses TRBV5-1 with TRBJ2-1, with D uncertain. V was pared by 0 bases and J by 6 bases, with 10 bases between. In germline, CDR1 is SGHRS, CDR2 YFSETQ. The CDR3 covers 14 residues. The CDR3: CASSLDSPFNEQFF. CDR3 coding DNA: TGCGCCAGCAGCTTGGACAGTCCTTTCAATGAGCAGTTCTTC.

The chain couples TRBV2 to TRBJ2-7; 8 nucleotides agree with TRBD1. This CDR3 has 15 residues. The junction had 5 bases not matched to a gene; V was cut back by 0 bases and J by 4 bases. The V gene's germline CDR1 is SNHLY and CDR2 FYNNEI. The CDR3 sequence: CASSEAAGTGYEQYF. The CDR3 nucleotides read TGTGCCAGCAGTGAAGCGGCAGGGACAGGATACGAGCAGTACTTC.

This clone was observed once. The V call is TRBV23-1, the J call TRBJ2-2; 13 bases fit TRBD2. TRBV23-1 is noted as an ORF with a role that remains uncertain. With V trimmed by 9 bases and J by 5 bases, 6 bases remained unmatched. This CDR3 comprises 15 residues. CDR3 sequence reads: CARGLAGPCTGELFF. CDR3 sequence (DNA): TGCGCCAGGGGACTAGCGGGACCTTGTACCGGGGAGCTGTTTTTT.

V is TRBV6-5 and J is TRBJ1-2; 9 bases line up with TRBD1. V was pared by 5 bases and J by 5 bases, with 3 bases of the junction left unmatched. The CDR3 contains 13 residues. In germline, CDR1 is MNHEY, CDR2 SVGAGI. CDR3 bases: TGTGCCAGCAGTCCCGGGACAGGGTATGGCTACACCTTC. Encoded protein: CASSPGTGYGYTF.

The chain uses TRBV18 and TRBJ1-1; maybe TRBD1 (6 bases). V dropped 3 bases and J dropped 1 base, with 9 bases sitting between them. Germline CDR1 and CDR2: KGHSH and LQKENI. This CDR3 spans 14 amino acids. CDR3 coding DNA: TGTGCCAGCTCACCCCAGGACAGGAACACTGAAGCTTTCTTT. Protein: CASSPQDRNTEAFF.

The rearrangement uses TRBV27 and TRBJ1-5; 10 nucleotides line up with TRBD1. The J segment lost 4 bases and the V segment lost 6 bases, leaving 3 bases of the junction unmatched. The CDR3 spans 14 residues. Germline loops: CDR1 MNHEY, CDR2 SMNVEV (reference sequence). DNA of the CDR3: TGTGCCAGCAGGTGGACAGGGGGAAATCAGCCCCAGCATTTT. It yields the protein CASRWTGGNQPQHF.

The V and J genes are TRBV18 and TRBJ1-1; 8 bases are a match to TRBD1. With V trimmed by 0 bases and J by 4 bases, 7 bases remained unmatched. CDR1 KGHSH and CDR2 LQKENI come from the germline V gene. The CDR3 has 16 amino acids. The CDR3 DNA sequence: TGTGCCAGCTCACCACCGATTTCGGACAGGGTCACTGAAGCTTTCTTT. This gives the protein CASSPPISDRVTEAFF.

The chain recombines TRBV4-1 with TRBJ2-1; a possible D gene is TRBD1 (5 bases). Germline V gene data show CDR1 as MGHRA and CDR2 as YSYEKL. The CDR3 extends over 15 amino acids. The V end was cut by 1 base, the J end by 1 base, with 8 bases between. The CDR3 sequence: CASSQGQGSYNEQFF. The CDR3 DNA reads TGCGCCAGCAGCCAAGGCCAGGGTTCCTACAATGAGCAGTTCTTC.

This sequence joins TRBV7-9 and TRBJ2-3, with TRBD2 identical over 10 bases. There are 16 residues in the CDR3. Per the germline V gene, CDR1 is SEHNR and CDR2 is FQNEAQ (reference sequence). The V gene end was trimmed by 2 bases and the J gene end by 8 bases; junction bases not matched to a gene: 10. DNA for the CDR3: TGTGCCAGCAGCTTAACCGGGACTAGCGTGCAGGGTACGCAGTATTTT. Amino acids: CASSLTGTSVQGTQYF.

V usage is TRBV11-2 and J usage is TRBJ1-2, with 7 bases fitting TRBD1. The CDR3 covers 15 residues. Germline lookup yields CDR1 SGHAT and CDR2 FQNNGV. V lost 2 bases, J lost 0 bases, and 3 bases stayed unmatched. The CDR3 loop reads CASSLSGTANYGYTF. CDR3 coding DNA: TGTGCCAGCAGCTTATCCGGGACAGCTAACTATGGCTACACCTTC.

CDR3 region: CASSAGQGARGNTIYF. CDR3 bases: TGTGCCAGCAGCGCCGGACAGGGGGCTAGAGGAAACACCATATATTTT. The chain joins TRBV9 to TRBJ1-3; TRBD1 matches 11 bases. Trimming at V came to 3 bases and at J to 4 bases, leaving 6 bases not matched to a gene. The CDR3 has 16 residues. The germline gives CDR1 SGDLS, CDR2 YYNGEE.